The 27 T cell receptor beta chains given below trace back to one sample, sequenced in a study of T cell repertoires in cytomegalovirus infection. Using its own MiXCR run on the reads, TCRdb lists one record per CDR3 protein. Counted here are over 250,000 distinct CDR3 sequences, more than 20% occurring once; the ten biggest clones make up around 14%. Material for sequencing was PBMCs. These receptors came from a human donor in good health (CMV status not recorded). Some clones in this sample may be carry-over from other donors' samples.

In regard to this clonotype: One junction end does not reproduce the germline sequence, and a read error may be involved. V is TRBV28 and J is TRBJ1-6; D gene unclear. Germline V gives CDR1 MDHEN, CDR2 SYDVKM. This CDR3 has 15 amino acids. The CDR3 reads CTSSEQSSYNSPLHF. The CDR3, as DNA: TGTACCAGCAGCGAGCAAAGCTCCTATAATTCACCCCTCCACTTT.

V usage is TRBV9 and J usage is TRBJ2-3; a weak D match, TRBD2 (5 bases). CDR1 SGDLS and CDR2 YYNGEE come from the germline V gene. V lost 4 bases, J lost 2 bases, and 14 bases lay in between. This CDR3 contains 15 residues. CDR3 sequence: CASSPGSSNTDTQYF. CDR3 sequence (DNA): TGTGCCAGCAGCCCGGGAAGCTCAAACACAGATACGCAGTATTTT.

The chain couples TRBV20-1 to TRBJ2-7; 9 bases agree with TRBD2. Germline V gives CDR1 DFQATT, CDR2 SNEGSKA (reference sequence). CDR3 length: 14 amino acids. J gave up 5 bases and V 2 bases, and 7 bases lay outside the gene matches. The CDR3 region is CSARITREGDEQYF. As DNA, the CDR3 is TGCAGTGCTAGAATTACGCGGGAGGGCGACGAGCAGTACTTC.

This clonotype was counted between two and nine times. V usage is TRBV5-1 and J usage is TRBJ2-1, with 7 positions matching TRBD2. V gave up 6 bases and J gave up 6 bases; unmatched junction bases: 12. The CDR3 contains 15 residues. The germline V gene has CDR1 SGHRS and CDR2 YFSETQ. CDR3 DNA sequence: TGCGCCAGCACCGGAAACCCGGGAGGCAGCAATGAGCAGTTCTTC. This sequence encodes CASTGNPGGSNEQFF.

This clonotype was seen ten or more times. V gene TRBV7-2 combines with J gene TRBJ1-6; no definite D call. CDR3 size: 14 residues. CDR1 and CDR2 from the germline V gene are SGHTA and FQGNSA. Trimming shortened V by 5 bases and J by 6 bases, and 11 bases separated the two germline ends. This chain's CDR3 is CASSPLFLNSPLHF. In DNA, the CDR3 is TGTGCCAGCAGCCCCCTGTTTCTTAATTCACCCCTCCACTTT.

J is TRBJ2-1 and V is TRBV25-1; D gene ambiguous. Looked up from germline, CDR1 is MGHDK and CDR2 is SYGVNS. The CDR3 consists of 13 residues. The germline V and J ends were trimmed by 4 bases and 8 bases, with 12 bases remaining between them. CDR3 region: CASSAQTGHEQFF. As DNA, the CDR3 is TGTGCCAGCAGTGCCCAGACCGGGCATGAGCAGTTCTTC.

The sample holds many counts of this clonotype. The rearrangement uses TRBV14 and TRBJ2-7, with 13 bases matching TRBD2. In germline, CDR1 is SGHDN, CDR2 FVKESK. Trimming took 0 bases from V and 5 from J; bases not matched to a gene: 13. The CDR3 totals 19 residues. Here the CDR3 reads CASSQEGLAGAFWINEQYF. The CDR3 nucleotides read TGTGCCAGCAGCCAAGAAGGACTAGCGGGAGCTTTTTGGATAAACGAGCAGTACTTC.

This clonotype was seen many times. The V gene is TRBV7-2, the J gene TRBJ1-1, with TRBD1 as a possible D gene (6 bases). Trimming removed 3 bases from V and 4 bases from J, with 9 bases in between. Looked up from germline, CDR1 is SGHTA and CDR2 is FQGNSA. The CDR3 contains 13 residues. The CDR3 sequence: CASSFRGPTEAFF. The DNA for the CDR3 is TGTGCCAGCAGCTTCAGGGGTCCCACTGAAGCTTTCTTT.

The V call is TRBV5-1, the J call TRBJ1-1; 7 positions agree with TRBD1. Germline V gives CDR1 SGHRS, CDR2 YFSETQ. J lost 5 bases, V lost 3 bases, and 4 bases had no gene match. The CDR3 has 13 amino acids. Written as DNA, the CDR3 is TGCGCCAGCAGCTGGACAGGACCAACTGAAGCTTTCTTT. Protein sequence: CASSWTGPTEAFF.

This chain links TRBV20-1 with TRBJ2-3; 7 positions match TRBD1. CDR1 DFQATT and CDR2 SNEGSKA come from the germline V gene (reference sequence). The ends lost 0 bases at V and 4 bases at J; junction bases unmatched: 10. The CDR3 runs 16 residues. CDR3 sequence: CSARDPHRGDADTQYF. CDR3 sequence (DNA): TGCAGTGCTAGAGACCCCCACAGGGGAGACGCAGATACGCAGTATTTT.

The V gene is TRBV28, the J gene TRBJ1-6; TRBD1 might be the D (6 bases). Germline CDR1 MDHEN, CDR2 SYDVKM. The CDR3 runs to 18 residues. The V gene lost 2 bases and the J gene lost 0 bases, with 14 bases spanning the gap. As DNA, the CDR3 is TGTGCCAGCAGTTTAGAGAGTGGACAGAGCTCCTATAATTCACCCCTCCACTTT. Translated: CASSLESGQSSYNSPLHF.

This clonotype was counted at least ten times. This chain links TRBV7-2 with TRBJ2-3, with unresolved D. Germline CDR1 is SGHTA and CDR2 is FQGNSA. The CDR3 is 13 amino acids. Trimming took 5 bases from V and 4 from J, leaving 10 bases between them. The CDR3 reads CASSPQSADTQYF. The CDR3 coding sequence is TGTGCCAGCAGCCCACAAAGCGCAGATACGCAGTATTTT.

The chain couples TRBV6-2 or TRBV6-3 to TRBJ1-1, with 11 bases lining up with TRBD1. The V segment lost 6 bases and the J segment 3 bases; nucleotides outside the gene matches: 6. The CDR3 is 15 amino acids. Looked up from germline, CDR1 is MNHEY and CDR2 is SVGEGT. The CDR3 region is CASRWGQGDDTEAFF. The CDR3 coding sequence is TGTGCCAGCAGATGGGGACAGGGGGACGACACTGAAGCTTTCTTT.

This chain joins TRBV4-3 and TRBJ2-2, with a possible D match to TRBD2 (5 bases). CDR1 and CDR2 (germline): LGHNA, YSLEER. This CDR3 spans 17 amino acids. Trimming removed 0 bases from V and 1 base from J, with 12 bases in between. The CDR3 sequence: CASSQESTGLNTGELFF. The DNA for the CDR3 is TGCGCCAGCAGCCAAGAATCTACGGGGTTGAACACCGGGGAGCTGTTTTTT.

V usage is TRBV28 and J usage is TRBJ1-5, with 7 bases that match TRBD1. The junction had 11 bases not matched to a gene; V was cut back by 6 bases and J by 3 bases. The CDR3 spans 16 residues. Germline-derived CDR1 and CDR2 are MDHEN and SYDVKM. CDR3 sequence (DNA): TGTGCCAGCAGATCCTTCAGACAGGGCCCCAATCAGCCCCAGCATTTT. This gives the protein CASRSFRQGPNQPQHF.

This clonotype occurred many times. CDR3 bases: TGTGCCAGCAGCAGAACAGGGGGTGGCAAAAACATTCAGTACTTC. Translation: CASSRTGGGKNIQYF. The rearrangement uses TRBV7-2 and TRBJ2-4; TRBD1 matches at 8 bases. The CDR3 has 15 residues. Germline CDR1 is SGHTA and CDR2 is FQGNSA. The J segment lost 3 bases and the V segment lost 5 bases, leaving 6 bases of the junction unmatched.

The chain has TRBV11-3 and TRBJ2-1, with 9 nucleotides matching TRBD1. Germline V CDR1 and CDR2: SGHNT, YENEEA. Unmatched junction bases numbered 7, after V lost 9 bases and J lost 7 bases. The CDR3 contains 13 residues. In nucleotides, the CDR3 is TGTGCCAGTTCAGGGGACAGGGTGAATGAGCAGTTCTTC. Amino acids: CASSGDRVNEQFF.

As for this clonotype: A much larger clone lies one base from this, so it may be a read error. The CDR3 DNA reads as TGTGCCAGCAGTCCCACCCCGGGACTTGCTTTTGTTAAGGCCTACGAGCAGTACTTC. It specifies CASSPTPGLAFVKAYEQYF. The V gene is TRBV6-6, the J gene TRBJ2-7, with a weak D call TRBD2 (6 bases). CDR1 is MNHNY, CDR2 SVGAGI, per germline (reference sequence). Trimming shortened V by 5 bases and J by 2 bases, and 28 bases separated the two germline ends. The CDR3 sequence is 19 residues long.

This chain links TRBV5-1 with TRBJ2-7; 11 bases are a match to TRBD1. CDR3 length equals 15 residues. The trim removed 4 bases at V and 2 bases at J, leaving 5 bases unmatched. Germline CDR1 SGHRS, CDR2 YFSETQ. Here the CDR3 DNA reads TGCGCCAGCAGCCCACGGGACAGGGGGACCTACGAGCAGTACTTC. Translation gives CASSPRDRGTYEQYF. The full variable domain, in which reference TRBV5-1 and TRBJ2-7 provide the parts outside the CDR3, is KAGVTQTPRYLIKTRGQQVTLSCSPISGHRSVSWYQQTPGQGLQFLFEYFSETQRNKGNFPGRFSGRQFSNSRSEMNVSTLELGDSALYLCASSPRDRGTYEQYFGPGTRLTVT.

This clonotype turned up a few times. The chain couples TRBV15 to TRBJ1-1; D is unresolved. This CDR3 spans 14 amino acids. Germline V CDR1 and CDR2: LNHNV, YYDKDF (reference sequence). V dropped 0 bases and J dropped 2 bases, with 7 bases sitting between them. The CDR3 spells CATSRDLSNTEAFF. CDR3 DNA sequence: TGTGCCACCAGCAGAGATTTATCAAACACTGAAGCTTTCTTT.

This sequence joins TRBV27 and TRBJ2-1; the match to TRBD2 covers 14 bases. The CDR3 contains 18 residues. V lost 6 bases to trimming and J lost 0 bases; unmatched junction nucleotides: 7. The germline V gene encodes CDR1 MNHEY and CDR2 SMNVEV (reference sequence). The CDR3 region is CASRSTTSGRGSYNEQFF. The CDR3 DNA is TGTGCCAGCAGATCAACGACTAGCGGGAGGGGCTCCTACAATGAGCAGTTCTTC.

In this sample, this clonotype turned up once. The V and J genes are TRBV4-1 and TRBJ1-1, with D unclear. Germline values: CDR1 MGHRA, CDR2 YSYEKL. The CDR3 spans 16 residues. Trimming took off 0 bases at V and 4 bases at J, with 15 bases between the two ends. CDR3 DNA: TGCGCCAGCAGCCAAGAAGCCCGGGCGCAGAGCACTGAAGCTTTCTTT. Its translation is CASSQEARAQSTEAFF.

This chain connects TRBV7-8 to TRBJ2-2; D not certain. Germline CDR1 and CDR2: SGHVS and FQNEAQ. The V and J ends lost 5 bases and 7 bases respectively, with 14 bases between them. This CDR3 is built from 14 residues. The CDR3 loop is CASSAPLRDGELFF. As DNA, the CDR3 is TGTGCCAGCAGCGCCCCCTTGAGAGACGGGGAGCTGTTTTTT.

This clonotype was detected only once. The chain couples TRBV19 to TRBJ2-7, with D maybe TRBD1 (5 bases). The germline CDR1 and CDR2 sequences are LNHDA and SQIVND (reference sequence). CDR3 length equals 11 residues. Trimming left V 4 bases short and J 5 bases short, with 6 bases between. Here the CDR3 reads CASSTTDEQYF. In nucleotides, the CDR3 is TGTGCCAGTAGTACGACAGACGAGCAGTACTTC.

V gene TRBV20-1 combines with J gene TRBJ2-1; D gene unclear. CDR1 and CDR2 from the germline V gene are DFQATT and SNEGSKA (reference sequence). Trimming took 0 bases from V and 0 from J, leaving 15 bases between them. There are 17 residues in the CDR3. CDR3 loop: CSARDLLGPSSYNEQFF. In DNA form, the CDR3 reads TGCAGTGCTAGAGATCTGCTCGGGCCGAGCTCCTACAATGAGCAGTTCTTC.

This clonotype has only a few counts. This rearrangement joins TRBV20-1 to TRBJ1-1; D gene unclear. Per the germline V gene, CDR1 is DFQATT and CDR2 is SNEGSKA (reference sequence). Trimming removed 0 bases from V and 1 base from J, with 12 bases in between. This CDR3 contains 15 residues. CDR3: CSARDSRTENTEAFF. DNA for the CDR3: TGCAGTGCTAGAGATTCTCGGACGGAGAACACTGAAGCTTTCTTT.

As DNA, the CDR3 is TGTGCCTGGAGTGCCTCGGTCCTTGGAAACACCATATATTTT. Protein product: CAWSASVLGNTIYF. The genes are TRBV30 and TRBJ1-3; no clear D. Germline CDR1 GTSNPN, CDR2 SVGIG (reference sequence). The CDR3 is 14 residues long. V was clipped by 1 base and J by 3 bases, with 10 bases between them.